This note documents a single T cell receptor beta chain sequence. What it recognizes is unknown. This record belongs to a study of radiotherapy plus CTLA-4 blockade in lung cancer. The wider study: The study recorded objective responses in 15% to 20% of patients and disease control in around 33%. Study-level results: After radiotherapy and ipilimumab, tumor-derived clones expanded in peripheral blood.

V shed 4 bases and J 3 bases; nucleotides not matched to a gene: 5. CDR1 and CDR2 (germline): SGDLS, YYNGEE. This CDR3 comprises 16 residues. Patients had chemo-refractory metastatic non-small-cell lung cancer and received focal radiation plus CTLA-4 blockade that used ipilimumab. TCRdb's copy holds only in-frame clones and misses some; the assay was immunoSEQ multiplex PCR. The data contain tens of thousands of clones, under 90% of them seen just once; the ten biggest clones take up roughly 0.85%. The source material was peripheral blood, sampled from a patient treated with radiotherapy plus ipilimumab. This chain joins TRBV9 and TRBJ2-2, with 11 positions matching TRBD2. The sequence came from a human donor with non-small cell lung cancer who had stable disease on radiotherapy plus ipilimumab. CDR3 loop: CASSISSGGDTGELFF. In nucleotides, the CDR3 is TGTGCCAGCAGCATTAGTAGCGGGGGGGACACCGGGGAGCTGTTTTTT.